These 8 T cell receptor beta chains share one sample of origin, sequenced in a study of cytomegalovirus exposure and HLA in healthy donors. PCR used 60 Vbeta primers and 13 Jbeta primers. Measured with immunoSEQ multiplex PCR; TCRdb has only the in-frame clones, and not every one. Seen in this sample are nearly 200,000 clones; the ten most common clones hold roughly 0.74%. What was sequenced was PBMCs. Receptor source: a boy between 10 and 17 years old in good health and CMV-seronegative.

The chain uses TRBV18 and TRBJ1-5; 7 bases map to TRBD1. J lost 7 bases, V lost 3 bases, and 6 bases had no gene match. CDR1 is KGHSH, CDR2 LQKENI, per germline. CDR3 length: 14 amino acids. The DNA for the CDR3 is TGTGCCAGCTCACCGGACAGGAGAGGGCAGCCCCAGCATTTT. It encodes CASSPDRRGQPQHF. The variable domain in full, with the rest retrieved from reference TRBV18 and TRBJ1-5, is NAGVMQNPRHLVRRRGQEARLRCSPMKGHSHVYWYRQLPEEGLKFMVYLQKENIIDESGMPKERFSAEFPKEGPSILRIQQVVRGDSAAYFCASSPDRRGQPQHFGDGTRLSIL.

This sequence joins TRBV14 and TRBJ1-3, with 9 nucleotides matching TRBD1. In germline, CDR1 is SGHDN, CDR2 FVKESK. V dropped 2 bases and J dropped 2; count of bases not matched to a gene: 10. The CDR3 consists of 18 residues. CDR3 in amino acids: CASSQRDRVHGPGNTIYF. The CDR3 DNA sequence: TGTGCCAGCAGCCAAAGGGACAGGGTACACGGCCCTGGAAACACCATATATTTT.

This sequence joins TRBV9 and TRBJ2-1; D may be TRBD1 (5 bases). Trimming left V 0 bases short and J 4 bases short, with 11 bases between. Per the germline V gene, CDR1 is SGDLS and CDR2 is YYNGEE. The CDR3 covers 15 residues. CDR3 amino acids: CASSVEQAFYNEQFF. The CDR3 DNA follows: TGTGCCAGCAGCGTAGAACAGGCCTTTTACAATGAGCAGTTCTTC. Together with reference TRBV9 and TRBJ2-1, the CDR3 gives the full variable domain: DSGVTQTPKHLITATGQRVTLRCSPRSGDLSVYWYQQSLDQGLQFLIQYYNGEERAKGNILERFSAQQFPDLHSELNLSSLELGDSALYFCASSVEQAFYNEQFFGPGTRLTVL.

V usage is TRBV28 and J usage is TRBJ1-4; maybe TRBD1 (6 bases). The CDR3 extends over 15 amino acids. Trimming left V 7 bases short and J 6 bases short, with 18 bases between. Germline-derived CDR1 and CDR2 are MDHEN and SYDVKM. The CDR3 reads CASKEKIRGDEKLFF. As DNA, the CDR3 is TGTGCCAGCAAGGAGAAGATCAGGGGTGATGAAAAACTGTTTTTT.

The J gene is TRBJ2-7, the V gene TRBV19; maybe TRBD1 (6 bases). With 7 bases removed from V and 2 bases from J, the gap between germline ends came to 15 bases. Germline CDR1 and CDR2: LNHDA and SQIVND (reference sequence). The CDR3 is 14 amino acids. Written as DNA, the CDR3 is TGTGCCAGTACTCGGGACATGGGAACCTACGAGCAGTACTTC. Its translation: CASTRDMGTYEQYF.

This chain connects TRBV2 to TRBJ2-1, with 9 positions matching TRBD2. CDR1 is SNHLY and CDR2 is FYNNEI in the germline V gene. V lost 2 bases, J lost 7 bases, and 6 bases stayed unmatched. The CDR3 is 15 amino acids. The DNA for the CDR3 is TGTGCCAGCAGTGAAATGGCGGGGGGGAAAAATGAGCAGTTCTTC. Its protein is CASSEMAGGKNEQFF.

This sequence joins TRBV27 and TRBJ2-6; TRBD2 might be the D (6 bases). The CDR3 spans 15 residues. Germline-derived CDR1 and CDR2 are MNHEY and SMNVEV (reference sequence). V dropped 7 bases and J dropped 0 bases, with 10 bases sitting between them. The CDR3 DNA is TGTGCCAGCACCTCGGGGGTCTCTGGGGCCAACGTCCTGACTTTC. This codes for CASTSGVSGANVLTF.

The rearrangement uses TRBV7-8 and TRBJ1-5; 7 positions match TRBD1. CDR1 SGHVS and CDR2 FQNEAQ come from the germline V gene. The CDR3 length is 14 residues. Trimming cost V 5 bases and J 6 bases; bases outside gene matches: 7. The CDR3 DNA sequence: TGTGCCAGCAGCCCCAACAGGGGAGGTCAGCCCCAGCATTTT. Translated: CASSPNRGGQPQHF.